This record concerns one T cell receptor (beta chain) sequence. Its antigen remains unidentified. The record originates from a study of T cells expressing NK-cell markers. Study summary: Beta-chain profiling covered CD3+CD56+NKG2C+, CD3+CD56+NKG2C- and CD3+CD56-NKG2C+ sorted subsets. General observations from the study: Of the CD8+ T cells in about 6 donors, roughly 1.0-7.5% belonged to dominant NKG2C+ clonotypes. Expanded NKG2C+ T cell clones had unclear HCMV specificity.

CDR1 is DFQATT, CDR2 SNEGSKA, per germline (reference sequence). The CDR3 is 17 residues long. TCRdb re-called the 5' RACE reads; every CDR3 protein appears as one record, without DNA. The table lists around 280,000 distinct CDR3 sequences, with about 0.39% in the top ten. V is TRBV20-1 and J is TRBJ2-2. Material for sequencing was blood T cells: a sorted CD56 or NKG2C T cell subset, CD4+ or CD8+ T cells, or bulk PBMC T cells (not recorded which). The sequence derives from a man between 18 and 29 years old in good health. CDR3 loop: CSARDLQSAANTGELFF.